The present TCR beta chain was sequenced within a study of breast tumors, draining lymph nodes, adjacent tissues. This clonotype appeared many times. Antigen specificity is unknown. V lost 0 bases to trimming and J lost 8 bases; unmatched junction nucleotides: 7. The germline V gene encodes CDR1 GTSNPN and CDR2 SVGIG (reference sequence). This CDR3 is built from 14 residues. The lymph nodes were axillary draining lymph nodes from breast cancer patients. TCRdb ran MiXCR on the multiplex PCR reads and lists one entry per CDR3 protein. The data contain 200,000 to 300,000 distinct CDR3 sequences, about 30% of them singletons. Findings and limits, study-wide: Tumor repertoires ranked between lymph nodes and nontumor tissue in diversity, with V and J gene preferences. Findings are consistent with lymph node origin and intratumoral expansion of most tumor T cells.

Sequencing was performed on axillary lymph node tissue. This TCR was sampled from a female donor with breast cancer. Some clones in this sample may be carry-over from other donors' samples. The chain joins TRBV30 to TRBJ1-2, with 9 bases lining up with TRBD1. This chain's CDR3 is CAWSVPGQGYGYTF. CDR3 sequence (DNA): TGTGCCTGGAGTGTACCGGGACAGGGTTACGGCTACACCTTC.